This TCR beta chain derives from a study of blood T cell repertoires in COVID-19. Study as a whole: COVID-19 samples from acute and convalescent phases originated in the United States, Italy and Spain. Nucleic acid was either cDNA or gDNA, and it came from T cells, B-cell-depleted T cells, or PBMCs.

CDR1 and CDR2 (germline): SQVTM, ANQGSEA. The CDR3 covers 13 residues. Between the trimmed V and J ends, which lost 4 bases and 2 bases, there was a span of 12 bases. Per the original methods: Using reference gene primer amplification, nucleated cell counts were estimated. This table comes from immunoSEQ multiplex PCR, and its TCRdb copy is limited to in-frame clones, with some not included. D and trimming were read from the DNA, whereas the V and J calls and clone size are those reported in that table. The sample contains 150,000 to 200,000 clones, about 85% of which appear only once. The sequenced material came from peripheral blood. This TCR was recovered from a man aged 60 to 75 with active or convalescent COVID-19. The chain uses TRBV29-1 and TRBJ2-7, with D perhaps TRBD1 (5 bases). CDR3 nucleotides: TGCAGCGTTGTTGGTGGGGCCACCTACGAGCAGTACTTC. It yields the protein CSVVGGATYEQYF.